This T cell receptor (beta chain) was retrieved from a study of technical replicates of blood from a handful of donors. Trimming removed 9 bases at V and 4 bases at J, with 9 bases between. Germline-derived CDR1 and CDR2 are LNHDA and SQIVND (reference sequence). The CDR3 runs 12 residues. The protocol was immunoSEQ multiplex PCR, while the TCRdb copy is restricted to in-frame clones and leaves out a portion. The repertoire holds about 79,000 clones, more than 85% seen once, with about 0.35% in the top ten. This clone has a single count. The sequence was collected from a human donor in good health. Some clones in this sample may be carry-over from other donors' samples. Sequencing input: T cells isolated from PBMCs. V is TRBV19 and J is TRBJ1-4; no firm D call. The CDR3 loop is CASTRGNEKLFF. The CDR3 DNA reads as TGTGCCAGCACACGGGGTAATGAAAAACTGTTTTTT.